This T cell receptor beta chain was identified in a study of cytomegalovirus exposure and HLA in healthy donors. PCR involved 60 Vbeta and 13 Jbeta primers. TCRdb's table, derived via immunoSEQ multiplex PCR, lists solely in-frame clones and lacks some. The sample yields around 65,000 clones, 78% seen once. Healthy bone marrow donors made up the cohort. The CDR3 totals 14 residues. V lost 0 bases, J lost 9 bases, and 13 bases lay in between. The germline V gene encodes CDR1 SGHRS and CDR2 YFSETQ. Points from the study as a whole: Three of the chains that were CMV-associated were confirmed in vitro to be specific for CMV antigens. As was reported, the classifier diagnosed cytomegalovirus status with high specificity and sensitivity. A link between a missense DCLRE1C variant and TCR beta V- and J-gene trimming emerged from a later analysis.

With regard to this clone: Its target is not known.

This TCR derives from a girl aged 5-17 years in good health and CMV-seropositive. The chain joins TRBV5-1 to TRBJ2-1, with D unclear. Sample: PBMCs. The CDR3 region is CASSLGEQFSEQFF. CDR3 nucleotides: TGCGCCAGCAGCTTGGGAGAACAGTTTTCTGAGCAGTTCTTC.